Below are 20 T cell receptor beta chains sequenced from a single sample in a study of STAT5B mutations in CD4+ large granular lymphocyte leukemia. Clones were sequenced by immunoSEQ multiplex PCR, and TCRdb holds only the in-frame ones, with some missing. The sample holds several thousand clones, 76% seen once. The source material was PBMCs. The receptors were sampled from a woman in her sixties or seventies with CD4+ T-cell large granular lymphocyte leukemia.

The sample holds a few counts of this clone. V and J are TRBV7-2 and TRBJ1-1; D is unclear. The CDR3 length is 12 residues. In germline, CDR1 is SGHTA, CDR2 FQGNSA. The V and J ends lost 5 bases and 9 bases respectively, with 13 bases between them. CDR3 DNA: TGTGCCAGCAGCCAACTCCGTGGGAAAGCTTTCTTT. Its protein product is CASSQLRGKAFF.

The chain joins TRBV10-1 to TRBJ2-1; 8 nucleotides align to TRBD2. CDR3 length: 17 amino acids. V trimming: 4 bases; J trimming: 0 bases; junction bases outside the gene matches: 8. Germline V gene lookup returns CDR1 WNHNN and CDR2 SYGVQD (reference sequence). Here the CDR3 reads CASSGSSGTSSYNEQFF. The CDR3 nucleotides read TGCGCCAGCAGTGGGAGTAGCGGGACGAGCTCCTACAATGAGCAGTTCTTC.

This chain connects TRBV18 to TRBJ1-1; tentative D call: TRBD1 (6 bases). This CDR3 contains 15 residues. Trimming stripped 4 bases from V and 0 bases from J, with 12 bases between. The germline V gene has CDR1 KGHSH and CDR2 LQKENI. The CDR3 loop is CASSLLDSVNTEAFF. In DNA form, the CDR3 reads TGTGCCAGCTCACTCTTGGACAGCGTGAACACTGAAGCTTTCTTT.

The chain joins TRBV4-1 to TRBJ1-2, with D uncertain. CDR1 and CDR2 (germline): MGHRA, YSYEKL. V lost 0 bases, J lost 3 bases, and 5 bases lay in between. There are 13 residues in the CDR3. The CDR3 reads CASSQDKHYGYTF. The DNA for the CDR3 is TGCGCCAGCAGCCAAGATAAACACTATGGCTACACCTTC.

The rearrangement uses TRBV5-6 and TRBJ2-5; D call uncertain. The J call may be mistaken, given a closer DNA end match to TRBJ2-7. Germline loops: CDR1 SGHDT, CDR2 YYEEEE. This CDR3 contains 12 residues. The CDR3 sequence is CASSFSTYEQYF. Written as DNA, the CDR3 is TGTGCCAGCAGCTTTTCGACCTACGAGCAGTACTTC.

The rearrangement joins TRBV6-5 to TRBJ2-2; D is undetermined. From germline, CDR1 is MNHEY and CDR2 SVGAGI. This CDR3 has 13 amino acids. Deletions cut 6 bases from V and 5 bases from J, with 10 bases between. For the CDR3, the DNA is TGTGCCAGCAGAACAACAGCAACCGGGGAGCTGTTTTTT. Its protein is CASRTTATGELFF.

This chain uses TRBV30 with TRBJ1-3; D not certain. The V end was cut by 4 bases, the J end by 4 bases, with 14 bases between. Germline CDR1 reads GTSNPN; CDR2 reads SVGIG (reference sequence). CDR3 length: 14 amino acids. The CDR3 is CAWMLPLRGNTIYF. CDR3 DNA: TGTGCCTGGATGCTGCCGCTCCGGGGAAACACCATATATTTT.

The rearrangement links TRBV19 to TRBJ1-1, with 8 bases aligning to TRBD1. The CDR3 contains 15 residues. Looked up from germline, CDR1 is LNHDA and CDR2 is SQIVND (reference sequence). The V and J ends lost 4 bases and 1 base, in that order; junction bases with no gene match: 5. The DNA of the CDR3 is TGTGCCAGTAGTACCTCAGGACAGGGGAACACTGAAGCTTTCTTT. Translation gives CASSTSGQGNTEAFF.

J is TRBJ2-3 and V is TRBV4-1; 7 bases are shared with TRBD2. Per the germline V gene, CDR1 is MGHRA and CDR2 is YSYEKL. CDR3 size: 17 residues. Trimming removed 4 bases from V and 4 bases from J; junction bases left unmatched: 14. The CDR3 region has the DNA TGCGCCAGCAGCCGAGCGGGAATGCGGGAGATCGCAGATACGCAGTATTTT. It translates to CASSRAGMREIADTQYF.

This clone appeared once. This rearrangement joins TRBV5-6 to TRBJ1-1; 10 nucleotides align to TRBD1. This CDR3 spans 16 amino acids. Germline V CDR1 and CDR2: SGHDT, YYEEEE. With 4 bases clipped from V and 1 base from J, the junction kept 7 bases outside the gene matches. The CDR3 protein is CASSNDRGRKNTEAFF. CDR3 in DNA: TGTGCCAGCAGCAACGACAGGGGGCGGAAGAACACTGAAGCTTTCTTT.

This clone was seen only a few times. The V and J genes are TRBV7-9 and TRBJ1-1, with D possibly TRBD1 on 5 matching bases. V lost 1 base to trimming and J lost 5 bases, with 11 bases between them. Germline assignment: CDR1 SEHNR and CDR2 FQNEAQ (reference sequence). The CDR3 is 14 residues long. This CDR3 is CASSLGGGRTEAFF. The CDR3, as DNA: TGTGCCAGCAGCTTAGGGGGCGGGAGAACTGAAGCTTTCTTT.

This sequence joins TRBV4-1 and TRBJ1-1, with D possibly TRBD1 on 5 matching bases. This CDR3 region has 13 residues. Germline loops: CDR1 MGHRA, CDR2 YSYEKL. The V and J ends lost 5 bases and 4 bases respectively, with 11 bases between them. Written as DNA, the CDR3 is TGCGCCAGCAGCTCAGCAGGGTCCACTGAAGCTTTCTTT. Amino acids: CASSSAGSTEAFF.

The chain employs TRBV29-1 and TRBJ2-7, with D possibly TRBD2 on 6 matching bases. Germline V gene lookup returns CDR1 SQVTM and CDR2 ANQGSEA. This CDR3 comprises 13 residues. The V gene lost 6 bases and the J gene lost 2 bases, with 14 bases spanning the gap. The CDR3 region is CSVVLAGTYEQYF. As DNA, the CDR3 is TGCAGCGTCGTTCTCGCGGGAACCTACGAGCAGTACTTC.

The chain joins TRBV27 to TRBJ1-1, with 9 bases lining up with TRBD1. The CDR3 is 14 residues long. Germline trimming cut 5 bases from V and 4 bases from J; bases unmatched to any gene: 5. Germline-derived CDR1 and CDR2 are MNHEY and SMNVEV (reference sequence). The CDR3 protein is CASSPRTGVTEAFF. Here the CDR3 DNA reads TGTGCCAGCAGTCCCAGGACAGGGGTCACTGAAGCTTTCTTT.

For the CDR3, the DNA is TGTGCCAGCAGCTTAGGGCCCCTGGGAGGGACAGGGGGCTACGAGCAGTACTTC. Its protein is CASSLGPLGGTGGYEQYF. The chain couples TRBV7-9 to TRBJ2-7; 11 nucleotides align to TRBD1. The J segment lost 3 bases and the V segment lost 1 base, leaving 11 bases of the junction unmatched. CDR3 length: 18 residues. In germline, CDR1 is SEHNR, CDR2 FQNEAQ (reference sequence).

V gene TRBV13 combines with J gene TRBJ1-1; D unclear. Per the germline V gene, CDR1 is PRHDT and CDR2 is FYEKMQ (reference sequence). V was cut by 1 base and J by 0 bases, with 6 bases left in between. The length of the CDR3 is 14 residues. Written as DNA, the CDR3 is TGTGCCAGCAGCTTAGACCTCATGAACACTGAAGCTTTCTTT. Protein: CASSLDLMNTEAFF.

This clone appeared a single time. This rearrangement joins TRBV6-6 to TRBJ1-5, with D perhaps matching TRBD1 (6 bases). Trimming removed 2 bases at V and 6 bases at J, with 11 bases between. From germline, CDR1 is MNHNY and CDR2 SVGAGI (reference sequence). The CDR3 consists of 14 residues. CDR3 region: CASSYRGAPQPQHF. The CDR3 DNA reads TGTGCCAGCAGTTACCGGGGGGCACCTCAGCCCCAGCATTTT.

The chain links TRBV5-6 to TRBJ2-7; the D is unclear. Deletions cut 4 bases from V and 0 bases from J, with 11 bases between. Germline lookup yields CDR1 SGHDT and CDR2 YYEEEE. This CDR3 region has 14 residues. CDR3 DNA sequence: TGTGCCAGCAGCCACCTCAGGAGCTCCTACGAGCAGTACTTC. Amino acids: CASSHLRSSYEQYF.

The chain has TRBV12-5 and TRBJ2-1; 12 positions match TRBD2. This CDR3 is 13 amino acids long. Germline V CDR1 and CDR2: LGHNT, FRNRAP. With 6 bases clipped from V and 6 bases from J, the junction kept 0 bases outside the gene matches. This chain's CDR3 is CASGTSGSNEQFF. The DNA for the CDR3 is TGTGCTAGTGGGACTAGCGGGAGCAATGAGCAGTTCTTC.

This chain uses TRBV29-1 with TRBJ2-2, with 9 bases identical to TRBD2. The CDR3 runs to 14 residues. Germline trimming cut 4 bases from V and 4 bases from J; bases unmatched to any gene: 4. Germline V lookup: CDR1 SQVTM, CDR2 ANQGSEA. The CDR3 sequence is CSVGARGGTGELFF. The CDR3 DNA is TGCAGCGTTGGGGCGCGGGGGGGCACCGGGGAGCTGTTTTTT.